Below, 31 T cell receptor beta chains from the same sample are listed, as sequenced in a study of blood T cell repertoires in COVID-19. Measured with immunoSEQ multiplex PCR; TCRdb has only the in-frame clones, and not every one. The table lists about 120,000 clones, 75% to 90% of them singletons, with around 30% in the top ten. The sample consisted of peripheral blood. Receptors originate from a man between 70 and 80 years old with active or convalescent COVID-19.

This chain connects TRBV6-5 to TRBJ2-5; TRBD1 is a possible D gene (5 bases). With 6 bases removed from V and 4 bases from J, the gap between germline ends came to 15 bases. Germline V CDR1 and CDR2: MNHEY, SVGAGI. This CDR3 has 14 residues. Here the CDR3 reads CASRRSDSTETQYF. CDR3 nucleotides: TGTGCCAGCAGACGGTCAGACAGTACAGAGACCCAGTACTTC.

The chain joins TRBV5-4 to TRBJ2-2, with TRBD2 identical over 7 bases. The CDR3 is made up of 17 amino acids. Trimming at V came to 4 bases and at J to 6 bases, leaving 15 bases not matched to a gene. Per the germline V gene, CDR1 is SGHNT and CDR2 is YYREEE (reference sequence). DNA for the CDR3: TGTGCCAGCAGCCACCTAGATCGGGGGGAATGGCCCGGGGAGCTGTTTTTT. Translating it yields CASSHLDRGEWPGELFF.

The chain combines TRBV28 with TRBJ2-3; D is possibly TRBD1 (6 bases). The CDR3 spans 15 residues. Germline V lookup: CDR1 MDHEN, CDR2 SYDVKM. Trimming stripped 6 bases from V and 0 bases from J, with 13 bases between. CDR3 sequence: CASRSGTTSTDTQYF. The CDR3 DNA sequence: TGTGCCAGCAGATCCGGGACAACAAGCACAGATACGCAGTATTTT.

The V call is TRBV7-8, the J call TRBJ1-5; D unclear. The V gene lost 5 bases and the J gene lost 5 bases, with 10 bases spanning the gap. The CDR3 extends over 13 amino acids. Germline CDR1 reads SGHVS; CDR2 reads FQNEAQ. CDR3 DNA: TGTGCCAGCAGCCCAGCCGGGGATCAGCCCCAGCATTTT. Translation: CASSPAGDQPQHF.

The genes are TRBV27 and TRBJ2-1; TRBD2 matches at 11 bases. The CDR3 contains 14 residues. Germline lookup yields CDR1 MNHEY and CDR2 SMNVEV (reference sequence). V lost 11 bases and J lost 4; bases outside the gene matches: 7. CDR3 amino acids: CASNSGGVYNEQFF. The CDR3 nucleotides are TGTGCCTCAAATAGCGGGGGGGTATACAATGAGCAGTTCTTC.

This sequence joins TRBV27 and TRBJ1-3; D gene ambiguous. Trimming took 6 bases from V and 6 from J, leaving 15 bases between them. The CDR3 is 14 residues long. From germline, CDR1 is MNHEY and CDR2 SMNVEV (reference sequence). CDR3 DNA: TGTGCCAGCAGCAACCTCGGAGGTGAAAACACCATATATTTT. The encoded protein is CASSNLGGENTIYF.

This chain connects TRBV28 to TRBJ1-2, with no clear D. The V gene's germline CDR1 is MDHEN and CDR2 SYDVKM. V lost 3 bases and J 5 bases, leaving 16 bases between the germline ends. This CDR3 comprises 15 residues. The CDR3: CASSFSPKGRYGYTF. CDR3 in DNA: TGTGCCAGCAGTTTCTCCCCTAAAGGGAGGTATGGCTACACCTTC.

This chain uses TRBV2 with TRBJ1-5, with 7 bases that match TRBD1. Trimming cost V 7 bases and J 2 bases; bases outside gene matches: 5. Per the germline V gene, CDR1 is SNHLY and CDR2 is FYNNEI. The length of the CDR3 is 14 residues. DNA for the CDR3: TGTGCCAGCAATGCCGGGACAGGCAATCAGCCCCAGCATTTT. Protein: CASNAGTGNQPQHF.

The V gene is TRBV11-3, the J gene TRBJ1-3; no firm D call. V lost 5 bases and J 2 bases, leaving 7 bases between the germline ends. CDR1 is SGHNT and CDR2 is YENEEA in the germline V gene. The CDR3 is 13 residues long. CDR3 bases: TGTGCCAGCAGCCTTACAGCTGGAAACACCATATATTTT. Encoded protein: CASSLTAGNTIYF.

The chain has TRBV5-4 and TRBJ2-5, with 11 bases fitting TRBD2. The V and J ends lost 1 base and 1 base, in that order; junction bases with no gene match: 3. This CDR3 has 16 residues. CDR1 is SGHNT, CDR2 YYREEE, per germline (reference sequence). The CDR3 nucleotides are TGTGCCAGCAGCTTGATAGCGGGAGGGCCCCAAGAGACCCAGTACTTC. Protein: CASSLIAGGPQETQYF.

The V call is TRBV27, the J call TRBJ2-7; 9 positions match TRBD2. Losses at the gene ends were 2 bases for V and 4 bases for J; bases not matched to a gene: 6. Per germline, CDR1 MNHEY and CDR2 SMNVEV (reference sequence). CDR3 length: 15 amino acids. The CDR3 spells CASSLGLAGTYEQYF. CDR3 coding DNA: TGTGCCAGCAGTTTAGGGCTAGCGGGAACATACGAGCAGTACTTC.

Sample share makes this clone medium-sized (0.01 to 0.1%). The chain joins TRBV6-4 to TRBJ1-1; no clear D. Trimming removed 6 bases from V and 1 base from J, with 12 bases in between. This CDR3 is built from 14 residues. Germline loops: CDR1 MRHNA, CDR2 SNTAGT. For the CDR3, the DNA is TGTGCCAGCAGCTATACCCATCCGAACACTGAAGCTTTCTTT. Its translation: CASSYTHPNTEAFF.

The chain combines TRBV7-2 with TRBJ2-6, with D tentatively TRBD2 (5 bases). CDR1 is SGHTA and CDR2 is FQGNSA in the germline V gene. V was clipped by 0 bases and J by 4 bases, with 7 bases between them. CDR3 size: 15 residues. CDR3 nucleotide sequence: TGTGCCAGCAGCTTAGCGGAGGTAGGGGCCAACGTCCTGACTTTC. The encoded protein is CASSLAEVGANVLTF.

The sample holds one count of this clone. The chain combines TRBV10-3 with TRBJ1-2; unclear D gene. There are 18 residues in the CDR3. Germline V CDR1 and CDR2: ENHRY, SYGVKD. V was clipped by 0 bases and J by 1 base, with 18 bases between them. CDR3 sequence: CAISESEGRSVINYGYTF. CDR3 DNA sequence: TGTGCCATCAGTGAGTCGGAAGGCAGGTCGGTTATTAACTATGGCTACACCTTC.

As regards this clone: Other DNA sequences from this sample encode an identical CDR3 as well. This rearrangement joins TRBV5-1 to TRBJ1-1, with 12 bases identical to TRBD1. V lost 4 bases to trimming and J lost 3 bases; unmatched junction nucleotides: 7. Germline V gene data show CDR1 as SGHRS and CDR2 as YFSETQ. There are 16 residues in the CDR3. CDR3 loop: CASSTGQGAWYTEAFF. The CDR3 DNA is TGCGCCAGCAGCACGGGACAGGGGGCCTGGTACACTGAAGCTTTCTTT.

This clone was picked up one time. The CDR3 region has the DNA TGTGCCAGTAGTATAGGGTCCCTGGACACAAGCACAGATACGCAGTATTTT. Protein product: CASSIGSLDTSTDTQYF. This chain connects TRBV19 to TRBJ2-3; D may be TRBD1 (5 bases). The CDR3 has 17 residues. In germline, CDR1 is LNHDA, CDR2 SQIVND (reference sequence). V was cut by 1 base and J by 0 bases, with 14 bases left in between.

The chain employs TRBV5-1 and TRBJ2-7, with a weak D call TRBD2 (5 bases). Trimming left V 2 bases short and J 2 bases short, with 14 bases between. CDR1 SGHRS and CDR2 YFSETQ come from the germline V gene. The CDR3 is made up of 15 amino acids. The CDR3 DNA reads as TGCGCCAGCAGCTTCGGAGCGGAGCCCCCCTACGAGCAGTACTTC. This gives the protein CASSFGAEPPYEQYF.

This chain joins TRBV30 and TRBJ1-3, with D unresolved. The CDR3 covers 12 residues. Trimming removed 5 bases at V and 4 bases at J, with 9 bases between. CDR1 GTSNPN and CDR2 SVGIG come from the germline V gene (reference sequence). The CDR3 DNA sequence: TGTGCCTGGTCTCGCGAGGGAAACACCATATATTTT. Residues: CAWSREGNTIYF.

The chain is built from TRBV9 and TRBJ1-4; D is undetermined. Looked up from germline, CDR1 is SGDLS and CDR2 is YYNGEE. The V gene lost 4 bases and the J gene lost 8 bases, with 15 bases spanning the gap. CDR3 size: 14 residues. As DNA, the CDR3 is TGTGCCAGCAGCCCGACAAGCAATGGGGAAAAACTGTTTTTT. Translation: CASSPTSNGEKLFF.

With regard to this clone: A read error may account for a junction end that differs from germline. CDR3 region: CTSSKLADITDTQYF. The CDR3 DNA reads TGTACCAGTAGTAAACTAGCAGACATCACAGATACGCAGTATTTT. The chain carries TRBV19 and TRBJ2-3; possible D gene TRBD2, 6 bases. Germline V gives CDR1 LNHDA, CDR2 SQIVND (reference sequence). The CDR3 totals 15 residues. The complete variable domain, with remaining parts taken from reference TRBV19 and TRBJ2-3, reads DGGITQSPKYLFRKEGQNVTLSCEQNLNHDAMYWYRQDPGQGLRLIYYSQIVNDFQKGDIAEGYSVSREKKESFPLTVTSAQKNPTAFYLCTSSKLADITDTQYFGPGTRLTVL.

V usage is TRBV5-1 and J usage is TRBJ2-3, with TRBD2 matching 8 bases. CDR3 size: 14 residues. Germline CDR1 SGHRS, CDR2 YFSETQ. V shed 5 bases, J shed 2 bases, and the junction held 4 bases outside the gene matches. The CDR3 DNA sequence: TGCGCCAGCAGGTTAGCGGGAAACACAGATACGCAGTATTTT. This translates into CASRLAGNTDTQYF.

The chain combines TRBV29-1 with TRBJ2-7; TRBD1 matches at 10 bases. V shed 3 bases and J 2 bases; nucleotides not matched to a gene: 4. Germline-derived CDR1 and CDR2 are SQVTM and ANQGSEA. The CDR3 is 14 amino acids. This chain's CDR3 is CSVEMTGGTYEQYF. CDR3 in DNA: TGCAGCGTTGAGATGACAGGGGGCACCTACGAGCAGTACTTC.

The chain carries TRBV2 and TRBJ2-3; 10 bases are a match to TRBD1. After removal of 7 bases from V and 3 bases from J, the junction contained 1 base not matched to a gene. Germline V gene data show CDR1 as SNHLY and CDR2 as FYNNEI. The CDR3 is 13 residues long. CDR3 bases: TGTGCCAGCAAGGGACAGGGGACAGATACGCAGTATTTT. Translating gives CASKGQGTDTQYF.

CDR3 in DNA: TGTGCCAGCAGCCTACAAACAGCCGCAGATACGCAGTATTTT. Its translation: CASSLQTAADTQYF. J is TRBJ2-3 and V is TRBV11-2; D remains unclear. Germline V lookup: CDR1 SGHAT, CDR2 FQNNGV. V lost 5 bases, J lost 4 bases, and 13 bases lay in between. The CDR3 is 14 amino acids.

This clone appeared once. The chain carries TRBV5-1 and TRBJ2-5; TRBD2 is a possible D gene (5 bases). This CDR3 is built from 15 residues. CDR1 is SGHRS, CDR2 YFSETQ, per germline. V shed 4 bases and J shed 5 bases, with 18 bases lying between them. The CDR3 DNA follows: TGCGCCAGCAGCCCGGCCAGCGGAGCCCGGGAGACCCAGTACTTC. Amino acid sequence: CASSPASGARETQYF.

This chain joins TRBV18 and TRBJ1-2, with 8 bases that match TRBD1. The V gene end was trimmed by 6 bases and the J gene end by 8 bases; junction bases not matched to a gene: 11. The length of the CDR3 is 14 residues. From germline, CDR1 is KGHSH and CDR2 LQKENI. The CDR3 coding sequence is TGTGCCAGCTCGCCGGGACAGGACATTCAAGGCTACACCTTC. Protein: CASSPGQDIQGYTF.

The rearrangement joins TRBV19 to TRBJ2-3; 8 nucleotides align to TRBD1. The CDR3 extends over 15 amino acids. Unmatched junction bases numbered 9, after V lost 6 bases and J lost 4 bases. Germline assignment: CDR1 LNHDA and CDR2 SQIVND (reference sequence). The CDR3 DNA reads TGTGCCAGTAGCAAAACCGACAGGGGAGCAGATACGCAGTATTTT. As protein: CASSKTDRGADTQYF.

The genes are TRBV7-2 and TRBJ1-4; 8 nucleotides line up with TRBD1. This CDR3 spans 15 amino acids. The junction had 10 bases not matched to a gene; V was cut back by 5 bases and J by 8 bases. Per the germline V gene, CDR1 is SGHTA and CDR2 is FQGNSA. CDR3 DNA sequence: TGTGCCAGCAGCATAGGACAGGGAAAGGGGGAAAAACTGTTTTTT. Its protein product is CASSIGQGKGEKLFF. The full variable domain, completed using reference TRBV7-2 and TRBJ1-4, is GAGVSQSPSNKVTEKGKDVELRCDPISGHTALYWYRQSLGQGLEFLIYFQGNSAPDKSGLPSDRFSAERTGGSVSTLTIQRTQQEDSAVYLCASSIGQGKGEKLFFGSGTQLSVL.

The chain combines TRBV5-8 with TRBJ2-7; D remains unclear. Germline assignment: CDR1 SGHTS and CDR2 YDEGEE. Deletions cut 4 bases from V and 1 base from J, with 9 bases between. CDR3 length: 13 residues. CDR3 region: CASSREFSYEQYF. The CDR3 DNA is TGTGCCAGCAGCCGAGAATTTTCCTACGAGCAGTACTTC.

CDR3 residues: CATSDPVDYGYTF. CDR3 DNA: TGTGCCACCAGTGATCCTGTCGACTATGGCTACACCTTC. The rearrangement uses TRBV24-1 and TRBJ1-2; D remains ambiguous. The CDR3 loop spans 13 amino acids. V was cut by 3 bases and J by 3 bases, with 7 bases left in between. The germline gives CDR1 KGHDR, CDR2 SFDVKD.

The rearrangement links TRBV9 to TRBJ1-3; D is uncertain. Germline CDR1 reads SGDLS; CDR2 reads YYNGEE. V dropped 5 bases and J dropped 0 bases, with 9 bases sitting between them. The CDR3 has 14 residues. The CDR3 sequence: CASSARGSGNTIYF. The CDR3 DNA reads as TGTGCCAGCAGTGCGCGGGGCTCTGGAAACACCATATATTTT. The whole variable domain, remainder taken from reference TRBV9 and TRBJ1-3, is DSGVTQTPKHLITATGQRVTLRCSPRSGDLSVYWYQQSLDQGLQFLIQYYNGEERAKGNILERFSAQQFPDLHSELNLSSLELGDSALYFCASSARGSGNTIYFGEGSWLTVV.